This T cell receptor (beta chain) came from a study of cytomegalovirus exposure and HLA in healthy donors. Study findings and constraints: An analysis that came later showed most CMV-associated TCR beta chains appearing HLA-restricted.

PCR amplification relied on 60 Vbeta primers (plus 13 Jbeta primers). Clones were read by immunoSEQ multiplex PCR, and TCRdb kept only the in-frame ones, dropping some. The sample consists of 120,000 or so clones, less than 75% of them appearing once. Germline lookup yields CDR1 SEHNR and CDR2 FQNEAQ (reference sequence). This CDR3 has 16 residues. Trimming removed 6 bases from V and 1 base from J; junction bases left unmatched: 4. As regards this clone: The antigen remains undetermined.

The rearrangement links TRBV7-9 to TRBJ2-5; 14 bases are shared with TRBD2. Input material: PBMCs. This TCR came from a woman aged 40 to 55 in good health and CMV-seronegative. CDR3 protein: CASSRTSGGTQETQYF. CDR3 nucleotide sequence: TGTGCCAGCAGTAGGACTAGCGGGGGGACCCAAGAGACCCAGTACTTC.